This TCR beta chain was captured by sequencing in a study of human T cells and chemical hapten exposure. Across the study: Among samples, TCR yields varied mainly because of small differences in pooled library volume.

The study used a library that attached unique molecular identifiers to individual cDNA molecules. Per the study methods: There were a median of around 97,000 TCRs per sample, with a range from about 23,224 to 750,000. TCRdb fed the RACE reads into MiXCR, producing one record per CDR3 protein. TCRdb's processing, not the study's, gives the V and J calls here. The sample yields roughly 100,000 distinct CDR3 sequences, approximately 36% seen once. CDR1 MNHEY and CDR2 SVGEGT come from the germline V gene. The junction had 14 bases not matched to a gene; V was cut back by 2 bases and J by 0 bases. This CDR3 comprises 21 residues. Time point here: patch test 3, about 24 weeks after DPC sensitization. Treatment denoted: therapeutic diphenylcyclopropenone sensitization with weekly scalp DPC. Blood draws came first, before each patch test.

The sample was whole blood, taken in connection with sensitization to the hapten diphenylcyclopropenone (DPC). This sequence was found in a man between 35 and 55 years old with alopecia areata. Some clones in this sample may be carry-over from other donors' samples. The chain uses TRBV6-2 or TRBV6-3 and TRBJ2-3; 13 bases align to TRBD2. CDR3 in DNA: TGTGCCAGCAGTTACCCGGGACTAGCGGGGCGGAAGTCGGGGAGCACAGATACGCAGTATTTT. Translating gives CASSYPGLAGRKSGSTDTQYF.